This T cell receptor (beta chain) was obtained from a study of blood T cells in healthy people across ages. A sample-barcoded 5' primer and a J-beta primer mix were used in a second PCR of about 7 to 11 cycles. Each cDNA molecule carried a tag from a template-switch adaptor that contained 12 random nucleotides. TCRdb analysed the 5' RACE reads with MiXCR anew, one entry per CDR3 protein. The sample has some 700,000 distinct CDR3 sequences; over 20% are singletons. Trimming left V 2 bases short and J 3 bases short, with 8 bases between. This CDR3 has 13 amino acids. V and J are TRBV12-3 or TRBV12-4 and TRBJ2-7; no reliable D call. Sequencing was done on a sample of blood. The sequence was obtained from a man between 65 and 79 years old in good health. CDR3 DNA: TGTGCCAGCAGTTTACAACAGCTCTACGAGCAGTACTTC. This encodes CASSLQQLYEQYF.